A single sample is the source of the 29 T cell receptor beta chains below, sequenced in a study of early T cells in non-severe SARS-CoV-2 infection. TCRdb reanalysed the 5' RACE reads using MiXCR and keeps one entry per CDR3 protein. The sample carries about 59,000 distinct CDR3 sequences, roughly 12% recorded once. The material sequenced was whole blood. All receptors derive from an adult who was a healthcare worker with PCR-confirmed SARS-CoV-2 infection or an uninfected control (not recorded which).

Ten or more counts support this clonotype. This rearrangement joins TRBV5-1 to TRBJ2-7; TRBD1 is a possible D gene (6 bases). V shed 2 bases and J shed 1 base, with 7 bases lying between them. The CDR3 length is 13 residues. Looked up from germline, CDR1 is SGHRS and CDR2 is YFSETQ. CDR3 sequence reads: CASSFGTSYEQYF. The DNA for the CDR3 is TGCGCCAGCAGCTTCGGGACATCCTACGAGCAGTACTTC.

This clonotype came up many times. V and J are TRBV16 and TRBJ1-5; D is undetermined. The CDR3 runs to 14 residues. CDR1 and CDR2 (germline): KGHSY, FQNENV. Trimming removed 7 bases at V and 4 bases at J, with 14 bases between. Here the CDR3 DNA reads TGTGCCAGCACCTTAACGAGGGAAAATCAGCCCCAGCATTTT. Its protein product is CASTLTRENQPQHF.

This clonotype was seen at least ten times. The chain employs TRBV2 and TRBJ2-2; the match to TRBD1 covers 10 bases. V dropped 5 bases and J dropped 1; count of bases not matched to a gene: 7. The CDR3 contains 17 residues. In germline, CDR1 is SNHLY, CDR2 FYNNEI. The CDR3 loop reads CASSRDRGPVNTGELFF. The CDR3 DNA sequence: TGTGCCAGCAGTAGAGACAGGGGGCCGGTGAACACCGGGGAGCTGTTTTTT.

This clonotype occurred a few times. The chain is built from TRBV25-1 and TRBJ2-1; D is unclear. The V gene's germline CDR1 is MGHDK and CDR2 SYGVNS. This CDR3 has 11 residues. Trimming left V 1 base short and J 8 bases short, with 3 bases between. CDR3 nucleotides: TGTGCCAGCAGTGAATGGGATGAGCAGTTCTTC. Its translation: CASSEWDEQFF.

This clonotype was picked up many times. The chain employs TRBV19 and TRBJ2-3; D is perhaps TRBD2 (6 bases). The CDR3 covers 16 residues. Trimming removed 9 bases at V and 1 base at J, with 20 bases between. CDR1 is LNHDA and CDR2 is SQIVND in the germline V gene (reference sequence). The DNA for the CDR3 is TGTGCCAGCCAGTACGGTGGAGCGGGCCGCACAGATACGCAGTATTTT. Its translation is CASQYGGAGRTDTQYF.

This clonotype was found many times. The rearrangement joins TRBV14 to TRBJ2-6; maybe TRBD1 (6 bases). This CDR3 has 18 amino acids. Germline V gives CDR1 SGHDN, CDR2 FVKESK. V shed 3 bases and J shed 4 bases, with 19 bases lying between them. The CDR3 DNA reads as TGTGCCAGCAGCCACTCACAGGGAGTTCTCTCCGGGGCCAACGTCCTGACTTTC. This encodes CASSHSQGVLSGANVLTF.

The J gene is TRBJ2-7, the V gene TRBV2; tentative D call: TRBD2 (6 bases). The CDR3 length is 16 residues. Germline V gene sequence: CDR1 SNHLY, CDR2 FYNNEI. Deletions cut 8 bases from V and 0 bases from J, with 20 bases between. The CDR3 DNA reads as TGTGCCAGCTTCTATGGCGGGACTGGGGGCTCCTACGAGCAGTACTTC. This translates into CASFYGGTGGSYEQYF.

This clonotype was counted a few times. The chain recombines TRBV12-5 with TRBJ2-5; TRBD1 matches 9 bases. With 11 bases clipped from V and 7 bases from J, the junction kept 11 bases outside the gene matches. This CDR3 is built from 13 residues. Germline values: CDR1 LGHNT, CDR2 FRNRAP. The CDR3 DNA sequence: TGTGCTGCGGGGGACAGGGAATTTGCGACCCAGTACTTC. Residues: CAAGDREFATQYF.

This clonotype showed up many times. The genes are TRBV5-1 and TRBJ1-2; D is uncertain. The germline gives CDR1 SGHRS, CDR2 YFSETQ. Trimming left V 0 bases short and J 6 bases short, with 9 bases between. The CDR3 runs to 13 residues. The CDR3, as DNA: TGCGCCAGCAGCTTGGTGGGTGAGAATGGCTACACCTTC. Translation: CASSLVGENGYTF.

The chain uses TRBV9 and TRBJ1-5, with D unclear. With 0 bases removed from V and 6 bases from J, the gap between germline ends came to 7 bases. The CDR3 sequence is 13 residues long. Germline CDR1 SGDLS, CDR2 YYNGEE. The CDR3 bases are TGTGCCAGCAGCGTAGATCAGGTTCAGCCCCAGCATTTT. This codes for CASSVDQVQPQHF.

The genes are TRBV11-2 and TRBJ2-1; 14 bases are shared with TRBD2. CDR1 is SGHAT, CDR2 FQNNGV, per germline. The CDR3 spans 17 residues. Trimming at V came to 4 bases and at J to 7 bases, leaving 9 bases not matched to a gene. CDR3 protein: CASSSTGTSGRKNEQFF. The CDR3 DNA is TGTGCCAGCAGCTCGACCGGGACTAGCGGGAGAAAGAATGAGCAGTTCTTC.

This clonotype was seen a handful of times. The chain uses TRBV3-1 and TRBJ2-7, with TRBD2 as a possible D gene (5 bases). CDR1 and CDR2 (germline): LGHDT, YNNKEL (reference sequence). CDR3 length: 14 amino acids. The ends were cut back, 3 bases at V and 1 base at J, with 10 bases in the middle. CDR3 sequence (DNA): TGTGCCAGCAGCCACCACGGGGAGTCCTACGAGCAGTACTTC. Translated: CASSHHGESYEQYF.

This clonotype was picked up many times. The chain combines TRBV27 with TRBJ1-1, with a weak D call TRBD1 (6 bases). CDR3 length: 13 amino acids. From germline, CDR1 is MNHEY and CDR2 SMNVEV (reference sequence). V shed 6 bases and J shed 0 bases, with 8 bases lying between them. As DNA, the CDR3 is TGTGCCAGCAGGGGGGCCATGAACACTGAAGCTTTCTTT. This translates into CASRGAMNTEAFF.

This clonotype occurred many times. The chain uses TRBV5-6 and TRBJ2-6; no definite D call. From germline, CDR1 is SGHDT and CDR2 YYEEEE. The CDR3 is made up of 18 amino acids. V shed 1 base and J shed 0 bases, with 14 bases lying between them. The DNA for the CDR3 is TGTGCCAGCAGCTTGTGGACCTTACCTAACTCTGGGGCCAACGTCCTGACTTTC. Its protein product is CASSLWTLPNSGANVLTF.

This clonotype was seen only a few times. The rearrangement joins TRBV7-2 to TRBJ1-2, with unresolved D. V was pared by 0 bases and J by 0 bases, with 8 bases between. Germline values: CDR1 SGHTA, CDR2 FQGNSA. This CDR3 is built from 15 residues. In nucleotides, the CDR3 is TGTGCCAGCAGCTTAGCGCCGAATTCTAACTATGGCTACACCTTC. Its translation is CASSLAPNSNYGYTF.

This clonotype was seen more than once but under ten times. The genes are TRBV2 and TRBJ2-7, with D perhaps assigned TRBD1 or TRBD2 (5 bases each). V lost 5 bases and J 2 bases, leaving 10 bases between the germline ends. This CDR3 is built from 13 residues. CDR1 and CDR2 from the germline V gene are SNHLY and FYNNEI. CDR3 loop: CASSRDLTYEQYF. CDR3 bases: TGTGCCAGCAGTAGGGACCTAACCTACGAGCAGTACTTC.

The sample holds a few counts of this clonotype. The V and J genes are TRBV28 and TRBJ1-3; unclear D gene. Trimming shortened V by 1 base and J by 4 bases, and 5 bases separated the two germline ends. This CDR3 comprises 13 residues. Germline V CDR1 and CDR2: MDHEN, SYDVKM. The CDR3 spells CASSLFPGNTIYF. CDR3 sequence (DNA): TGTGCCAGCAGTTTATTCCCCGGAAACACCATATATTTT.

This chain's CDR3 is CASSLAGTGGGTEAFF. CDR3 sequence (DNA): TGTGCCAGCAGCTTAGCCGGGACAGGGGGTGGCACTGAAGCTTTCTTT. The chain links TRBV11-3 to TRBJ1-1, with 11 bases lining up with TRBD1. V was clipped by 1 base and J by 4 bases; unmatched bases: 5. The germline V gene encodes CDR1 SGHNT and CDR2 YENEEA. The CDR3 length is 16 residues.

This clonotype came up many times. The chain combines TRBV6-1 with TRBJ1-2; 7 bases agree with TRBD1. In germline, CDR1 is MNHNS, CDR2 SASEGT. The CDR3 is 15 residues long. The V segment lost 0 bases and the J segment 8 bases; nucleotides outside the gene matches: 9. CDR3 DNA sequence: TGTGCCAGCAGTGAAGCCAAGACAGGGTCGCGAGGCTACACCTTC. This encodes CASSEAKTGSRGYTF.

This clonotype has a count of ten or more. The chain carries TRBV11-2 and TRBJ2-1, with D unresolved. The germline CDR1 and CDR2 sequences are SGHAT and FQNNGV. CDR3 length equals 15 residues. V was clipped by 8 bases and J by 1 base, with 15 bases between them. Here the CDR3 DNA reads TGTGCCAGCCGAACCTACGGCGGTTCCTACAATGAGCAGTTCTTC. Translated, it gives CASRTYGGSYNEQFF.

At least ten counts were recorded for this clonotype. This chain connects TRBV11-2 to TRBJ1-1; D gene unclear. Trimming stripped 4 bases from V and 8 bases from J, with 14 bases between. Germline V CDR1 and CDR2: SGHAT, FQNNGV. The CDR3 is 13 amino acids. CDR3 DNA sequence: TGTGCCAGCAGCTCCTCATCCGGGAGAGAAGCTTTCTTT. Translating it yields CASSSSSGREAFF.

There are many counts of this clonotype. The chain combines TRBV7-9 with TRBJ2-2; 9 positions match TRBD1. Trimming cost V 5 bases and J 3 bases; bases outside gene matches: 7. CDR3 length: 16 residues. Looked up from germline, CDR1 is SEHNR and CDR2 is FQNEAQ (reference sequence). The CDR3 DNA reads TGTGCCAGCAGCCCAGGGACAGGGCTCGACACCGGGGAGCTGTTTTTT. This gives the protein CASSPGTGLDTGELFF.

The chain is built from TRBV6-1 and TRBJ1-1; 9 bases are a match to TRBD1. Germline V gene sequence: CDR1 MNHNS, CDR2 SASEGT. The CDR3 contains 14 residues. The ends lost 4 bases at V and 11 bases at J; junction bases unmatched: 11. CDR3 nucleotides: TGTGCCAGCAGTGGCTCCACAGGGGGCGCGTGGGCTTTCTTT. Its translation is CASSGSTGGAWAFF.

A word on this clonotype: This may be a read error, as it is one base from a much larger clone. This sequence joins TRBV28 and TRBJ2-1, with 8 bases lining up with TRBD2. Looked up from germline, CDR1 is MDHEN and CDR2 is SYDVKM. V dropped 6 bases and J dropped 8; count of bases not matched to a gene: 9. The CDR3 spans 14 residues. CDR3 loop: CASSPSGGLDEQFF. DNA for the CDR3: TGTGCCAGCAGCCCCTCGGGGGGGTTGGATGAGCAGTTCTTC.

This clonotype was detected ten times or more. The gene calls are TRBV12-3 or TRBV12-4 and TRBJ2-3; weak D call: TRBD2 (5 bases). Deletions cut 7 bases from V and 0 bases from J, with 14 bases between. CDR3 length: 15 residues. CDR3 protein: CASNGRAFSTDTQYF. CDR3 DNA sequence: TGTGCCAGCAACGGGCGGGCCTTTAGCACAGATACGCAGTATTTT.

The chain joins TRBV10-3 to TRBJ1-1; D is possibly TRBD1 (6 bases). This CDR3 has 13 residues. Germline CDR1 ENHRY, CDR2 SYGVKD. The V end lost 11 bases, the J end lost 0 bases, and 13 bases lay between the germline ends. The CDR3: CAAGQKVNTEAFF. The CDR3 DNA follows: TGTGCCGCCGGACAGAAAGTGAACACTGAAGCTTTCTTT.

This clonotype was recorded a few times. V usage is TRBV30 and J usage is TRBJ1-5; D is possibly TRBD1 (6 bases). The CDR3 runs 16 residues. CDR1 and CDR2 (germline): GTSNPN, SVGIG (reference sequence). V was trimmed by 1 base and J by 0 bases, leaving 13 bases between them. For the CDR3, the DNA is TGTGCCTGGAGTGCCCCGGGGGGGCGTAGCAATCAGCCCCAGCATTTT. As protein: CAWSAPGGRSNQPQHF.

The sample holds many counts of this clonotype. The gene calls are TRBV12-3 or TRBV12-4 and TRBJ2-7; D call uncertain. CDR3 length equals 12 residues. V dropped 2 bases and J dropped 0 bases, with 2 bases sitting between them. The CDR3 DNA sequence: TGTGCCAGCAGTTTACCCTCCTACGAGCAGTACTTC. It yields the protein CASSLPSYEQYF.

This sequence joins TRBV7-9 and TRBJ2-1; D may be TRBD1 (5 bases). The length of the CDR3 is 13 residues. V was clipped by 4 bases and J by 6 bases, with 10 bases between them. Germline V gene lookup returns CDR1 SEHNR and CDR2 FQNEAQ (reference sequence). CDR3 in DNA: TGTGCCAGCAGCTGGGGCCAGGCCAATGAGCAGTTCTTC. It translates to CASSWGQANEQFF.